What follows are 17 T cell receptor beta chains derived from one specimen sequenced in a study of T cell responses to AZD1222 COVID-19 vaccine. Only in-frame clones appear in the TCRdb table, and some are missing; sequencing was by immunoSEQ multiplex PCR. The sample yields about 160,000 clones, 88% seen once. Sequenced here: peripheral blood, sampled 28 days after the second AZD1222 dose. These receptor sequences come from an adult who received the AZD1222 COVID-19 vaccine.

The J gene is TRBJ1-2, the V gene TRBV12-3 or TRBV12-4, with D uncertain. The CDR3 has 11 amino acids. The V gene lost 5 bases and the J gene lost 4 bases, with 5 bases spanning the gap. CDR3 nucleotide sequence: TGTGCCAGCAGTACCAGCTATGGCTACACCTTC. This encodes CASSTSYGYTF.

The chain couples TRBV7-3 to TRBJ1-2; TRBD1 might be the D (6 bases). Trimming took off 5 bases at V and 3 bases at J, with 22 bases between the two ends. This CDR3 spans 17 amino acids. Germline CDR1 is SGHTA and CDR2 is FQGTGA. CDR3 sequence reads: CASSASWSRGADYGYTF. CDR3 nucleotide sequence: TGTGCCAGCAGCGCATCGTGGAGTCGGGGGGCAGACTATGGCTACACCTTC. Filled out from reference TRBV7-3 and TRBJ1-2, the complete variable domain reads GAGVSQTPSNKVTEKGKYVELRCDPISGHTALYWYRQSLGQGPEFLIYFQGTGAADDSGLPNDRFFAVRPEGSVSTLKIQRTERGDSAVYLCASSASWSRGADYGYTFGSGTRLTVV.

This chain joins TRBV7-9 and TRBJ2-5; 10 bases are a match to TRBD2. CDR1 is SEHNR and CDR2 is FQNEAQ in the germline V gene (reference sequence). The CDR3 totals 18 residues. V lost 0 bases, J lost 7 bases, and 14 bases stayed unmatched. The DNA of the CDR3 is TGTGCCAGCAGCTTAGCTGGGACTAGCGTCTCCAAGTGGGGGACCCAGTACTTC. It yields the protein CASSLAGTSVSKWGTQYF. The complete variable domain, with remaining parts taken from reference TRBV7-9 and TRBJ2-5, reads DTGVSQNPRHKITKRGQNVTFRCDPISEHNRLYWYRQTLGQGPEFLTYFQNEAQLEKSRLLSDRFSAERPKGSFSTLEIQRTEQGDSAMYLCASSLAGTSVSKWGTQYFGPGTRLLVL.

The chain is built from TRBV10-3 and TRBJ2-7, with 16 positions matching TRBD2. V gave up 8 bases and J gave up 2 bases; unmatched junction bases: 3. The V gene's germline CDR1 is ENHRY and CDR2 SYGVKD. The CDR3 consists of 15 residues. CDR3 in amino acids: CAIAGTSGGAYEQYF. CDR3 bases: TGTGCCATCGCTGGGACTAGCGGGGGGGCCTACGAGCAGTACTTC.

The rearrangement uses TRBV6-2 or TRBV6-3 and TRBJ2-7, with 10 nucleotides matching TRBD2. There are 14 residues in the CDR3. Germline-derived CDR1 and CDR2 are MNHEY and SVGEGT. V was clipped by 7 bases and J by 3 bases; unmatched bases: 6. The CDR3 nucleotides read TGTGCCAGCACCCCCACTAGCGGGGTCTACGAGCAGTACTTC. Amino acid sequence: CASTPTSGVYEQYF.

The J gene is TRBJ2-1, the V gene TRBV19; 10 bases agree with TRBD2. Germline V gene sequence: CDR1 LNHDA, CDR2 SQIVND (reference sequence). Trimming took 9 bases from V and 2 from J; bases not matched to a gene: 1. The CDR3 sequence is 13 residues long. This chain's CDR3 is CASTSGTYNEQFF. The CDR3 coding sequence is TGTGCCAGCACTAGCGGGACCTACAATGAGCAGTTCTTC.

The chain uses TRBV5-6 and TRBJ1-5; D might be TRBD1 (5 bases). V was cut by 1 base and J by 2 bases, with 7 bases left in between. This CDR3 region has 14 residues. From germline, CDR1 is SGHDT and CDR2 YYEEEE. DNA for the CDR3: TGTGCCAGCAGCTTGCTGACAGGCAATCAGCCCCAGCATTTT. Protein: CASSLLTGNQPQHF.

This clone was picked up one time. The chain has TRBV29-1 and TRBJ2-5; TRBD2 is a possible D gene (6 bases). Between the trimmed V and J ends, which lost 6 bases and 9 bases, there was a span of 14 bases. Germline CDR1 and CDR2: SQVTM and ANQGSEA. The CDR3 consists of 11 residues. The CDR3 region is CSVTKWGAQYF. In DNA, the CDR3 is TGCAGCGTCACGAAATGGGGGGCCCAGTACTTC.

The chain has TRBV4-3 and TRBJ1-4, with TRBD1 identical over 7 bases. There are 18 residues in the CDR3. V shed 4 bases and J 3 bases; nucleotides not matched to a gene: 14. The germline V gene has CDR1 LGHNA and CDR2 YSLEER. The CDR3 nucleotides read TGCGCCAGCAGCCTGGAGCCGGGACAGCTAACTTCTAATGAAAAACTGTTTTTT. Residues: CASSLEPGQLTSNEKLFF.

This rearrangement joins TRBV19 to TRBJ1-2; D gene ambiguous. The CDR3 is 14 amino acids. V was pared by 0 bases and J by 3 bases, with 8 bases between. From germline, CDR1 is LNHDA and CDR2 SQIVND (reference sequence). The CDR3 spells CASSIEAGYYGYTF. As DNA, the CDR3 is TGTGCCAGTAGTATAGAAGCCGGATACTATGGCTACACCTTC. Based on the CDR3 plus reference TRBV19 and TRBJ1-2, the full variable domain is DGGITQSPKYLFRKEGQNVTLSCEQNLNHDAMYWYRQDPGQGLRLIYYSQIVNDFQKGDIAEGYSVSREKKESFPLTVTSAQKNPTAFYLCASSIEAGYYGYTFGSGTRLTVV.

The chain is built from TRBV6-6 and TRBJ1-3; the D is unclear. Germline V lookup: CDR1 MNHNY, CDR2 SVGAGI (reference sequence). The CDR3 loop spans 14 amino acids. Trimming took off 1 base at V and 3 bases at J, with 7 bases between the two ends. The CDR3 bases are TGTGCCAGCAGTTACTTGGGAAGTGGAAACACCATATATTTT. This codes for CASSYLGSGNTIYF.

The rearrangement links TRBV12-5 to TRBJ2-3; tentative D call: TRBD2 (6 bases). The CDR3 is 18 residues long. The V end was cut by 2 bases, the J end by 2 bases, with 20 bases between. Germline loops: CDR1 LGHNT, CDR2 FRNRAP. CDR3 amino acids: CASGLPSPLAVITDTQYF. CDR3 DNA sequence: TGTGCTAGTGGTTTGCCGTCCCCCTTAGCGGTCATCACAGATACGCAGTATTTT.

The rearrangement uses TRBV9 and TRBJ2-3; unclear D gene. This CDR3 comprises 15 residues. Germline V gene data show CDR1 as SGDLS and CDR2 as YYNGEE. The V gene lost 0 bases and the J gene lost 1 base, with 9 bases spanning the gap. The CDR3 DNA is TGTGCCAGCAGCGTAGCCCAATCCCGCACAGATACGCAGTATTTT. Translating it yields CASSVAQSRTDTQYF. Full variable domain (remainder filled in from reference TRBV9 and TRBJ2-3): DSGVTQTPKHLITATGQRVTLRCSPRSGDLSVYWYQQSLDQGLQFLIQYYNGEERAKGNILERFSAQQFPDLHSELNLSSLELGDSALYFCASSVAQSRTDTQYFGPGTRLTVL.

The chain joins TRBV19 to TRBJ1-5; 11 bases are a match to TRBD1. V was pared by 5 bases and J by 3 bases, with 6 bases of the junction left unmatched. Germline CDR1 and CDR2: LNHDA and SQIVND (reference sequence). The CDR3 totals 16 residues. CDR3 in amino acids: CASSSMDRGHNQPQHF. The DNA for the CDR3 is TGTGCCAGTAGTTCGATGGACAGGGGGCACAATCAGCCCCAGCATTTT.

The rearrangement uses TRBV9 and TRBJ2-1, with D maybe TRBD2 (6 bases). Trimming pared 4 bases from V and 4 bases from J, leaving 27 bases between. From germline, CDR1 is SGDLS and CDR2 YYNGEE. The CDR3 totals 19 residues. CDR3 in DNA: TGTGCCAGCAGCAGCCGGGGGATAGCGTCGGACCTACCTTACAATGAGCAGTTCTTC. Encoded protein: CASSSRGIASDLPYNEQFF. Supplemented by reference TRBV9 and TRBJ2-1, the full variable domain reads DSGVTQTPKHLITATGQRVTLRCSPRSGDLSVYWYQQSLDQGLQFLIQYYNGEERAKGNILERFSAQQFPDLHSELNLSSLELGDSALYFCASSSRGIASDLPYNEQFFGPGTRLTVL.

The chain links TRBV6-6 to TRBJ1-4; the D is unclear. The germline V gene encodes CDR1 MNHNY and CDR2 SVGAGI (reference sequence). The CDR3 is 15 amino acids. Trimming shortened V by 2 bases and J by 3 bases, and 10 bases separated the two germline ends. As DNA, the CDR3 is TGTGCCAGCAGTTACCCCCTTGACGCTAATGAAAAACTGTTTTTT. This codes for CASSYPLDANEKLFF.

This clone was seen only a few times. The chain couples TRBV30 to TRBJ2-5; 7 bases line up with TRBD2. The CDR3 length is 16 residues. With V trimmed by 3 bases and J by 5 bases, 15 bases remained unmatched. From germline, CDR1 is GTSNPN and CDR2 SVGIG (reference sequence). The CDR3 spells CAWSPRIVLGGETQYF. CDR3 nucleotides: TGTGCCTGGAGCCCTAGGATCGTCCTGGGGGGGGAGACCCAGTACTTC. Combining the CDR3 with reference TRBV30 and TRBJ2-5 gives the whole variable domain SQTIHQWPATLVQPVGSPLSLECTVEGTSNPNLYWYRQAAGRGLQLLFYSVGIGQISSEVPQNLSASRPQDRQFILSSKKLLLSDSGFYLCAWSPRIVLGGETQYFGPGTRLLVL.